The entry that follows covers one T cell receptor (beta chain) sequence. Its antigen is undetermined. The protocol was immunoSEQ multiplex PCR, while the TCRdb copy is restricted to in-frame clones and leaves out a portion. This table has about 60,000 clones, around three quarters appearing once. The ends lost 6 bases at V and 7 bases at J; junction bases unmatched: 8. CDR1 is MNHNS and CDR2 is SASEGT in the germline V gene. The CDR3 has 14 residues. These data are taken from a study of radiotherapy plus CTLA-4 blockade in lung cancer. Study summary: Disease control was present in roughly a third of patients, and objective responses in approximately 20%. Study-level results: After treatment with radiotherapy plus ipilimumab, TCR clones that came from the tumor expanded in blood. Early clonal dynamics of blood T cells, together with interferon-beta, were reported as the best response predictor.

Ipilimumab CTLA-4 blockade and focal radiation were given to patients with chemo-refractory metastatic non-small-cell lung cancer. Sequences were derived from peripheral blood, sampled from a patient treated with radiotherapy plus ipilimumab. V usage is TRBV6-1 and J usage is TRBJ2-2, with TRBD2 matching 7 bases. The clonotype was recovered from a human donor with non-small cell lung cancer whose response to radiotherapy plus ipilimumab could not be evaluated. The CDR3 DNA is TGTGCCAGCAGGCTAGCGGCCGTAGGCGGGGAGCTGTTTTTT. Translation: CASRLAAVGGELFF.